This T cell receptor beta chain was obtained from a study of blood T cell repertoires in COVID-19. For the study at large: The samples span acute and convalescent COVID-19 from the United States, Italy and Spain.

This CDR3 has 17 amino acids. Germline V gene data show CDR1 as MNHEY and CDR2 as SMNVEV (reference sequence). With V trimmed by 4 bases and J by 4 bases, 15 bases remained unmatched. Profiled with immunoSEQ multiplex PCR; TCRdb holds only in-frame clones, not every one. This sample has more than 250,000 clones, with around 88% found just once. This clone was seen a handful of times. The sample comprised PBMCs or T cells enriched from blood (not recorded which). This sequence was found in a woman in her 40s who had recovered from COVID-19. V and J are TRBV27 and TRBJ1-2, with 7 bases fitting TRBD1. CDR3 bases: TGTGCCAGCAGTTACGACAGGGTGATGAGGTTAGGCTATGGCTACACCTTC. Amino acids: CASSYDRVMRLGYGYTF.